The 29 T cell receptor beta chains below were found in one sample sequenced in a study of T cells expressing NK-cell markers. One entry per CDR3 protein, without DNA, is what TCRdb gives after re-calling the 5' RACE reads. The sample totals roughly 380,000 distinct CDR3 sequences. The sample comprised blood T cells: a sorted CD56 or NKG2C T cell subset, CD4+ or CD8+ T cells, or bulk PBMC T cells (not recorded which). The origin of the receptors is a man aged 18 to 69 in good health.

The rearrangement joins TRBV18 to TRBJ2-3; TCRdb designates TRBD1, a call that cannot be tested without DNA. Germline assignment: CDR1 KGHSH and CDR2 LQKENI. This CDR3 has 15 amino acids. The CDR3 protein is CASSLTGAPTDTQYF. Drawing the rest from reference TRBV18 and TRBJ2-3, the complete variable domain is NAGVMQNPRHLVRRRGQEARLRCSPMKGHSHVYWYRQLPEEGLKFMVYLQKENIIDESGMPKERFSAEFPKEGPSILRIQQVVRGDSAAYFCASSLTGAPTDTQYFGPGTRLTVL.

The rearrangement joins TRBV7-8 to TRBJ2-5; the D gene TCRdb calls, TRBD1, cannot be checked with no DNA. The CDR3 has 13 residues. From germline, CDR1 is SGHVS and CDR2 FQNEAQ. This CDR3 reads CASSVYRGQTQYF.

The chain employs TRBV7-7 and TRBJ2-5; TCRdb's D call of TRBD1 is untestable without DNA. Germline CDR1 and CDR2: SSHAT and FNYEAQ (reference sequence). The CDR3 length is 13 residues. CDR3: CASSYLSGETQYF.

The chain employs TRBV19 and TRBJ1-4. Per germline, CDR1 LNHDA and CDR2 SQIVND (reference sequence). The length of the CDR3 is 14 residues. The CDR3 is CASSMSVTNEKLFF.

The rearrangement joins TRBV27 to TRBJ2-1; TCRdb picks TRBD2, but there is no DNA to check that call. Germline V lookup: CDR1 MNHEY, CDR2 SMNVEV (reference sequence). The CDR3 length is 15 residues. The CDR3 here is CASSPKRGAVNEQFF.

V is TRBV4-1 and J is TRBJ2-2; TCRdb proposes TRBD1, but this gene call is untestable without DNA. This CDR3 is built from 15 residues. CDR1 is MGHRA, CDR2 YSYEKL, per germline. The CDR3 sequence is CASSQGGQVPGELFF.

This chain links TRBV7-2 with TRBJ2-1; TCRdb's D call of TRBD1 is untestable without DNA. The CDR3 runs 15 residues. CDR1 and CDR2 (germline): SGHTA, FQGNSA. The CDR3 loop is CASRTPGTRREEQFF.

This sequence joins TRBV11-2 and TRBJ2-2; TCRdb designates TRBD1, a call that cannot be tested without DNA. The V gene's germline CDR1 is SGHAT and CDR2 FQNNGV. The CDR3 totals 15 residues. The CDR3 here is CASTKIRGHTGELFF. Complete variable domain (other parts from reference TRBV11-2 and TRBJ2-2): EAGVAQSPRYKIIEKRQSVAFWCNPISGHATLYWYQQILGQGPKLLIQFQNNGVVDDSQLPKDRFSAERLKGVDSTLKIQPAKLEDSAVYLCASTKIRGHTGELFFGEGSRLTVL.

The V gene is TRBV6-5, the J gene TRBJ1-2; TCRdb's D call, TRBD1, is unchecked because there is no DNA. The CDR3 spans 15 residues. Germline CDR1 reads MNHEY; CDR2 reads SVGAGI. The CDR3 here is CASSYSGGVGYGYTF.

The J gene is TRBJ2-1, the V gene TRBV6-1; TCRdb proposes TRBD1, but this gene call is untestable without DNA. This CDR3 comprises 15 residues. Germline CDR1 and CDR2: MNHNS and SASEGT. The CDR3 is CASSAGTGGLNEQFF.

The V call is TRBV5-1, the J call TRBJ1-4; TCRdb selects TRBD1, and the lack of DNA leaves this call unchecked. This CDR3 is built from 15 residues. Germline V gene lookup returns CDR1 SGHRS and CDR2 YFSETQ. CDR3: CASSPLGQGWEKLFF.

The rearrangement joins TRBV6-5 to TRBJ1-6; the TCRdb D gene call, TRBD1, has no DNA to confirm it. The CDR3 sequence is 14 residues long. Germline CDR1 is MNHEY and CDR2 is SVGAGI. The CDR3 here is CASSYQGGYSPLHF.

The gene calls are TRBV6-2 or TRBV6-3 and TRBJ2-7; TCRdb lists TRBD1, though no DNA is available to test this call. Per the germline V gene, CDR1 is MNHEY and CDR2 is SVGEGT. This CDR3 has 14 amino acids. This CDR3 is CASSHPGGPIEQYF.

The chain combines TRBV5-1 with TRBJ2-1; the TRBD2 assignment by TCRdb is unverifiable without DNA. The CDR3 totals 15 residues. From germline, CDR1 is SGHRS and CDR2 YFSETQ. CDR3 residues: CASSQVAGGPQEQFF.

The chain links TRBV4-1 to TRBJ2-7; TCRdb lists TRBD1, though no DNA is available to test this call. Germline CDR1 is MGHRA and CDR2 is YSYEKL. CDR3 length equals 15 residues. The CDR3 is CASSQTGTGKNEQYF.

The chain combines TRBV7-3 with TRBJ2-5. Germline assignment: CDR1 SGHTA and CDR2 FQGTGA. The CDR3 sequence is 13 residues long. CDR3: CASSPTVLETQYF.

This sequence joins TRBV18 and TRBJ2-1; TCRdb's D call, TRBD1, is unchecked because there is no DNA. CDR3 length: 16 amino acids. Germline V gene lookup returns CDR1 KGHSH and CDR2 LQKENI. The CDR3 is CASSRTGGVWNNEQFF. The full variable domain, completed using reference TRBV18 and TRBJ2-1, is NAGVMQNPRHLVRRRGQEARLRCSPMKGHSHVYWYRQLPEEGLKFMVYLQKENIIDESGMPKERFSAEFPKEGPSILRIQQVVRGDSAAYFCASSRTGGVWNNEQFFGPGTRLTVL.

The chain carries TRBV6-5 and TRBJ2-6; without DNA, the TCRdb call of TRBD1 cannot be checked. Germline CDR1 MNHEY, CDR2 SVGAGI. The CDR3 is 16 residues long. This CDR3 is CASSRRADSGANVLTF.

The rearrangement uses TRBV5-1 and TRBJ2-3; no DNA is available, so the TRBD1 call from TCRdb remains unchecked. CDR1 and CDR2 (germline): SGHRS, YFSETQ. The CDR3 runs to 14 residues. The chain's CDR3 is CASSSRAGVDTQYF.

The CDR3: CASILQGGATEAFF. The V call is TRBV6-2 or TRBV6-3, the J call TRBJ1-1; TCRdb returns TRBD1, unconfirmable since there is no DNA. The germline V gene has CDR1 MNHEY and CDR2 SVGEGT. CDR3 length: 14 amino acids.

The rearrangement joins TRBV7-2 to TRBJ2-5; TCRdb's assignment of TRBD2 cannot be checked, as there is no DNA. This CDR3 is built from 16 residues. Germline V CDR1 and CDR2: SGHTA, FQGNSA. CDR3 amino acids: CASSLALGGGQETQYF.

The chain carries TRBV7-9 and TRBJ1-1. The V gene's germline CDR1 is SEHNR and CDR2 FQNEAQ (reference sequence). This CDR3 region has 14 residues. The CDR3 loop is CASKAGGSNTEAFF.

The genes are TRBV3-1 and TRBJ2-1; TCRdb's D gene call, TRBD1, goes unchecked for lack of DNA. The V gene's germline CDR1 is LGHDT and CDR2 YNNKEL (reference sequence). The CDR3 is 17 residues long. The CDR3 loop is CASSQEQGLAWYNEQFF.

V usage is TRBV6-2 or TRBV6-3 and J usage is TRBJ1-2; the D call of TRBD1 rests on TCRdb alone, since no DNA is present to check it. From germline, CDR1 is MNHEY and CDR2 SVGEGT. The CDR3 runs to 15 residues. The CDR3 loop is CASSPVGWTNYGYTF.

V usage is TRBV2 and J usage is TRBJ2-2; no DNA is available, so the TRBD2 call from TCRdb remains unchecked. The CDR3 sequence is 16 residues long. Germline V gives CDR1 SNHLY, CDR2 FYNNEI. CDR3 sequence: CASSERLAGNTGELFF.

The genes are TRBV20-1 and TRBJ2-7; the D call from TCRdb, TRBD2, cannot be confirmed without DNA. The CDR3 has 15 amino acids. Germline-derived CDR1 and CDR2 are DFQATT and SNEGSKA (reference sequence). CDR3 amino acids: CSARVQEGLTYEQYF.

This chain links TRBV9 with TRBJ1-1; TCRdb's D call of TRBD1 is untestable without DNA. Germline-derived CDR1 and CDR2 are SGDLS and YYNGEE. This CDR3 is built from 16 residues. CDR3 protein: CASSASVQGGNTEAFF.

This chain joins TRBV5-1 and TRBJ2-7; TCRdb's D gene call, TRBD1, goes unchecked for lack of DNA. The CDR3 sequence is 16 residues long. Germline values: CDR1 SGHRS, CDR2 YFSETQ. CDR3 sequence: CASNPVPGTVLYEQYF.

The chain uses TRBV6-1 and TRBJ2-6; TCRdb reports TRBD1, a call that lacks DNA to check it against. The germline CDR1 and CDR2 sequences are MNHNS and SASEGT. The CDR3 covers 17 residues. The CDR3 reads CASSEGGAHSGANVLTF.